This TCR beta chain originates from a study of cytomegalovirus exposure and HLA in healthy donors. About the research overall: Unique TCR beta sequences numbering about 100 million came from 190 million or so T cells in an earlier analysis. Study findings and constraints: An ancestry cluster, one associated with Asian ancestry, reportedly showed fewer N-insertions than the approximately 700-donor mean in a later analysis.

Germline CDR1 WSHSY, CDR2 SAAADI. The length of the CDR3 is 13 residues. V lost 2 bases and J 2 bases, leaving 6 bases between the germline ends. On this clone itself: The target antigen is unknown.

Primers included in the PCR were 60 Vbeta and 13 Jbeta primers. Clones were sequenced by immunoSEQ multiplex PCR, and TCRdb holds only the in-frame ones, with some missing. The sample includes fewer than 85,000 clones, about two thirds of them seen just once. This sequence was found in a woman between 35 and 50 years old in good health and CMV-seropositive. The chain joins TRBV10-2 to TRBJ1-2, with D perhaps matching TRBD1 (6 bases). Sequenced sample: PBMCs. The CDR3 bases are TGCGCCAGCAGTGAGAGGGGGAACTATGGCTACACCTTC. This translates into CASSERGNYGYTF.